Below are 19 T cell receptor beta chains sequenced from a single sample in a study of T cell responses to AZD1222 COVID-19 vaccine. Clones were read by immunoSEQ multiplex PCR, and TCRdb kept only the in-frame ones, dropping some. The sample yields about 54,000 clones, 70% to 90% seen once. Here the sequenced sample was peripheral blood, taken on day 0 of AZD1222 vaccination. The receptors come from an adult in good health.

This chain joins TRBV19 and TRBJ2-3; no definite D call. The CDR3 has 15 residues. Germline V lookup: CDR1 LNHDA, CDR2 SQIVND (reference sequence). The V gene lost 3 bases and the J gene lost 8 bases, with 18 bases spanning the gap. CDR3 sequence reads: CASSMESRYGITQYF. The CDR3, as DNA: TGTGCCAGTAGTATGGAATCCCGTTATGGTATTACGCAGTATTTT. Looking up the rest from reference TRBV19 and TRBJ2-3 gives the full variable domain: DGGITQSPKYLFRKEGQNVTLSCEQNLNHDAMYWYRQDPGQGLRLIYYSQIVNDFQKGDIAEGYSVSREKKESFPLTVTSAQKNPTAFYLCASSMESRYGITQYFGPGTRLTVL.

The chain links TRBV20-1 to TRBJ2-4; TRBD1 aligns across 7 bases. The germline CDR1 and CDR2 sequences are DFQATT and SNEGSKA (reference sequence). The V segment lost 3 bases and the J segment 8 bases; nucleotides outside the gene matches: 16. The CDR3 contains 16 residues. CDR3 amino acids: CSASRGQSTFTDIQYF. For the CDR3, the DNA is TGCAGTGCTAGTCGGGGACAGTCGACCTTTACGGACATTCAGTACTTC.

In this sample, this clone turned up a few times. The V gene is TRBV30, the J gene TRBJ1-1; unclear D gene. Trimming pared 2 bases from V and 11 bases from J, leaving 12 bases between. CDR1 and CDR2 (germline): GTSNPN, SVGIG (reference sequence). CDR3 length: 11 amino acids. The CDR3 DNA is TGTGCCTGGAGTAGTAGGGCCCGGGCTTTCTTT. Translating gives CAWSSRARAFF.

The chain has TRBV28 and TRBJ1-5; unclear D gene. The CDR3 extends over 13 amino acids. CDR1 is MDHEN, CDR2 SYDVKM, per germline. Trimming cost V 7 bases and J 3 bases, with 10 bases left between them. The CDR3 bases are TGTGCCAGCAAGAAACGTTTCAATCAGCCCCAGCATTTT. This translates into CASKKRFNQPQHF.

This chain joins TRBV6-5 and TRBJ1-2; no clear D gene. Germline V CDR1 and CDR2: MNHEY, SVGAGI. V was cut by 5 bases and J by 7 bases, with 20 bases left in between. The CDR3 totals 15 residues. The CDR3 region has the DNA TGTGCCAGCAGTCCCCAGACACGGTGGAAGAGTGGCTACACCTTC. This codes for CASSPQTRWKSGYTF.

V is TRBV6-2 or TRBV6-3 and J is TRBJ1-3, with D unclear. Germline V gene data show CDR1 as MNHEY and CDR2 as SVGEGT. CDR3 length equals 16 residues. Trimming took off 0 bases at V and 1 base at J, with 10 bases between the two ends. In nucleotides, the CDR3 is TGTGCCAGCAGTTACTCGTTGGGAAGATCTGGAAACACCATATATTTT. It codes for CASSYSLGRSGNTIYF.

The chain recombines TRBV29-1 with TRBJ1-2; possibly TRBD1 for D (5 bases). Trimming left V 3 bases short and J 8 bases short, with 13 bases between. The germline V gene encodes CDR1 SQVTM and CDR2 ANQGSEA. The CDR3 length is 12 residues. CDR3 sequence (DNA): TGCAGCGTTGATGCAGGGATGGGAGGCTACACCTTC. Its protein is CSVDAGMGGYTF.

The chain uses TRBV20-1 and TRBJ1-1; 8 bases are shared with TRBD1. The J segment lost 4 bases and the V segment lost 3 bases, leaving 7 bases of the junction unmatched. This CDR3 region has 14 residues. CDR1 is DFQATT and CDR2 is SNEGSKA in the germline V gene (reference sequence). For the CDR3, the DNA is TGCAGTGCTAGTGGACAGGGAGCGGGCACTGAAGCTTTCTTT. It yields the protein CSASGQGAGTEAFF.

V gene TRBV24-1 combines with J gene TRBJ2-7; the D is unclear. The CDR3 contains 15 residues. The V gene lost 0 bases and the J gene lost 5 bases, with 13 bases spanning the gap. Germline values: CDR1 KGHDR, CDR2 SFDVKD. CDR3 residues: CATSDLRAPDHEQYF. The CDR3 DNA reads as TGTGCCACCAGTGATTTGCGGGCCCCAGACCACGAGCAGTACTTC.

This clone was observed a few times. The chain combines TRBV6-2 or TRBV6-3 with TRBJ2-7; tentatively, D is TRBD1 (5 bases). Germline CDR1 reads MNHEY; CDR2 reads SVGEGT. CDR3 length: 14 residues. V gave up 4 bases and J gave up 4 bases, with 14 bases separating them. The DNA for the CDR3 is TGTGCCAGCAGTTCCGGAGACAGAGTTTACGAGCAGTACTTC. Encoded protein: CASSSGDRVYEQYF.

J is TRBJ1-6 and V is TRBV5-4, with 7 nucleotides matching TRBD1. The V segment lost 4 bases and the J segment 7 bases; nucleotides outside the gene matches: 5. In germline, CDR1 is SGHNT, CDR2 YYREEE (reference sequence). There are 14 residues in the CDR3. The CDR3, as DNA: TGTGCCAGCAGCCTACCGACAGGGAATTCACCCCTCCACTTT. It translates to CASSLPTGNSPLHF.

V and J are TRBV27 and TRBJ2-3; 7 positions agree with TRBD2. V trimming: 7 bases; J trimming: 4 bases; junction bases outside the gene matches: 14. This CDR3 has 16 residues. Looked up from germline, CDR1 is MNHEY and CDR2 is SMNVEV (reference sequence). The CDR3 bases are TGTGCCAGCATCCCCCCAGGGCGGGGGTACTCAGATACGCAGTATTTT. Protein: CASIPPGRGYSDTQYF.

The J gene is TRBJ2-7, the V gene TRBV29-1, with TRBD1 identical over 10 bases. The CDR3 is 13 amino acids. Germline-derived CDR1 and CDR2 are SQVTM and ANQGSEA. V lost 6 bases to trimming and J lost 6 bases; unmatched junction nucleotides: 8. The CDR3 here is CSVDRDRGSEQYF. CDR3 DNA: TGCAGCGTGGACCGGGACAGGGGCTCCGAGCAGTACTTC.

This clone was observed a single time. The V call is TRBV19, the J call TRBJ2-7, with D perhaps being TRBD1 or TRBD2 (6 bases each). Trimming pared 5 bases from V and 2 bases from J, leaving 19 bases between. The CDR3 sequence is 16 residues long. Germline V gene lookup returns CDR1 LNHDA and CDR2 SQIVND (reference sequence). The CDR3 DNA reads TGTGCCAGTAGTTTAGGACCAAGGGGGGATCCCTACGAGCAGTACTTC. Translating it yields CASSLGPRGDPYEQYF.

The rearrangement links TRBV19 to TRBJ1-5; D is ambiguous. Germline-derived CDR1 and CDR2 are LNHDA and SQIVND (reference sequence). The CDR3 has 15 amino acids. V dropped 4 bases and J dropped 0 bases, with 10 bases sitting between them. The CDR3, as DNA: TGTGCCAGTAGTAGGGAAGTAAGTAGCAATCAGCCCCAGCATTTT. Its translation is CASSREVSSNQPQHF. The complete variable domain, with remaining parts taken from reference TRBV19 and TRBJ1-5, reads DGGITQSPKYLFRKEGQNVTLSCEQNLNHDAMYWYRQDPGQGLRLIYYSQIVNDFQKGDIAEGYSVSREKKESFPLTVTSAQKNPTAFYLCASSREVSSNQPQHFGDGTRLSIL.

The V and J genes are TRBV2 and TRBJ2-7, with TRBD2 matching over 8 bases. The CDR3 totals 13 residues. CDR1 is SNHLY, CDR2 FYNNEI, per germline. V was pared by 5 bases and J by 1 base, with 1 base of the junction left unmatched. The CDR3 here is CASSREGSYEQYF. In DNA form, the CDR3 reads TGTGCCAGCAGTCGGGAGGGATCCTACGAGCAGTACTTC.

V is TRBV28 and J is TRBJ1-2; no definite D call. CDR3 length: 12 amino acids. Per germline, CDR1 MDHEN and CDR2 SYDVKM. The germline V and J ends were trimmed by 3 bases and 7 bases, with 9 bases remaining between them. The CDR3 DNA reads as TGTGCCAGCAGTTTTATGGGAGGTGGCTACACCTTC. Amino acids: CASSFMGGGYTF.

In nucleotides, the CDR3 is TGTGCCTGGAGCAGCATGGGGAATCAGCCCCAGCATTTT. It translates to CAWSSMGNQPQHF. V gene TRBV30 combines with J gene TRBJ1-5, with D unresolved. V was shortened by 3 bases and J by 4 bases, with 10 bases between the two germline ends. Germline lookup yields CDR1 GTSNPN and CDR2 SVGIG (reference sequence). The CDR3 covers 13 residues.

The V and J genes are TRBV27 and TRBJ1-1, with 8 bases that match TRBD1. Germline CDR1 MNHEY, CDR2 SMNVEV (reference sequence). J gave up 4 bases and V 1 base, and 2 bases lay outside the gene matches. This CDR3 comprises 14 residues. The chain's CDR3 is CASSLFTGGTEAFF. The CDR3 DNA sequence: TGTGCCAGCAGTTTATTTACAGGGGGCACTGAAGCTTTCTTT.